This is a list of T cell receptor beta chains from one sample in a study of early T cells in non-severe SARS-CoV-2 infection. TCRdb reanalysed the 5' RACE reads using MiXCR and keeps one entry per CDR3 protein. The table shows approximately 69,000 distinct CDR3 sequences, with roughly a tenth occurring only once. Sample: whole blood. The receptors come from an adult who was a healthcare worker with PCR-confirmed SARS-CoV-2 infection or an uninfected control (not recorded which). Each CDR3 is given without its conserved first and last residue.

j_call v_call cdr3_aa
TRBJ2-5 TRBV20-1 SARGRGVYETQY
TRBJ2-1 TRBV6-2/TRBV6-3 ASSYILGGSYNEQF
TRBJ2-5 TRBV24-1 ATSATEQETQY
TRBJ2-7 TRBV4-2 ASSQDTSGIDEQY
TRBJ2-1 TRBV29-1 MVSYNEQF
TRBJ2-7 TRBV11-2 ASSLDLQGAYEQY
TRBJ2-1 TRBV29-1 SVEGTGAEQF
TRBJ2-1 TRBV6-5 ASSYSTSGIGEQF
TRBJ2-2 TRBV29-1 SVDFGPTNTGELF
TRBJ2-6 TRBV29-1 SVAPSGANVLT
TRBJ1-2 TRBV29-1 SVGTVRDTSNYGYT
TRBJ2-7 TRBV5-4 ASSQRDYTYEQY
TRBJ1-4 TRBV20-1 SAGGTGSNEKLF
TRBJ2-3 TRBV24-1 ATATEDTQY
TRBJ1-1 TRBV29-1 SVEVRRPFEAF
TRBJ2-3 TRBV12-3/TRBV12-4 ASSLAQRRTDTQY
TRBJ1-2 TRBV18 ASGRSTQDYGYT
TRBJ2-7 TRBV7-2 ASRATSGSYEQY
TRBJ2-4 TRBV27 ASSPQGNIQY
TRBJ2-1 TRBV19 ASSSQGSGSKNEQF
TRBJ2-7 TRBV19 ASSPSRDTSTEQY
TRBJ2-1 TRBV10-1 ASSKARNEQF
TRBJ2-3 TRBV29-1 SVDPSSGVTDTQY
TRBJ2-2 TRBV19 ASSTGTSGGRTGELF
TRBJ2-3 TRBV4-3 ASSQVTTASTDTQY
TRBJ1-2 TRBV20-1 SAGGGAQSKFNYGYT
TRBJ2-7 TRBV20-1 SVLQSNYEQY
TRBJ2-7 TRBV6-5 ASSSAPWTAARLSYEQY
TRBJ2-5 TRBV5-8 ASSTPGQGFTQETQY
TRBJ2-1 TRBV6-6 ASSYSWDGNNEQF
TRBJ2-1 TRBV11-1 ASSLDRGSNEQF
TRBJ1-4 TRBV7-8 ASSLGFTATNEKLF
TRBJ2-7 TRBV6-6 ASSRDFSGNEQY
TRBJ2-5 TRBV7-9 ASSLAQGAEETQY
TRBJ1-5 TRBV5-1 ASSATGDSYQPQH
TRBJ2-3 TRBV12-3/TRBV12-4 ASSPPDLRTDTQY
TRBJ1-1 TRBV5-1 ASSLAVGAGWNTEAF
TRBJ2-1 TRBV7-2 ASSFVNEQF
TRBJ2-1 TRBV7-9 ASSSLAGGDEQF
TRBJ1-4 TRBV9 ASSPQGGREKLF
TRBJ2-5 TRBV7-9 ASSLEEVGR
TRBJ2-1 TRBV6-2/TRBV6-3 ASREEGSYEQF
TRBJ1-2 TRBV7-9 ASSLASRTGETYGYT
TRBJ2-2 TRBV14 ASSQARNTGELF
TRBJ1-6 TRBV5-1 ASSLGTWDSPLH
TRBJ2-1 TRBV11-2 ASSSLRDRRNEQF
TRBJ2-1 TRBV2 ASSEIIGSRDVQF
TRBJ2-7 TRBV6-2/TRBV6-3 ASSYPSYEQY